One and the same sample provided the 25 T cell receptor beta chains below, sequenced in a study of shared clonotypes between healthy human individuals. Clones were sequenced by immunoSEQ multiplex PCR, and TCRdb holds only the in-frame ones, with some missing. Altogether roughly 2,000,000 clones are present, roughly 95% being singletons, with the ten largest covering under 1.5%. Terminally differentiated effector memory CD45RA+ cells were excluded from the naive CD8 cells, which were CD45RO-negative and positively selected for CCR7. Sample: naive CD8+ T cells sorted from blood. The receptors stem from a man aged 18 to 30 in good health.

The V gene is TRBV14, the J gene TRBJ1-5; 11 nucleotides line up with TRBD1. The V gene's germline CDR1 is SGHDN and CDR2 FVKESK. Trimming took 1 base from V and 6 from J; bases not matched to a gene: 2. This CDR3 region has 15 residues. The CDR3 coding sequence is TGTGCCAGCAGCCAAGGTGGGACAGGGGGTCAGCCCCAGCATTTT. It encodes CASSQGGTGGQPQHF. The full variable domain, with the rest looked up from reference TRBV14 and TRBJ1-5, is EAGVTQFPSHSVIEKGQTVTLRCDPISGHDNLYWYRRVMGKEIKFLLHFVKESKQDESGMPNNRFLAERTGGTYSTLKVQPAELEDSGVYFCASSQGGTGGQPQHFGDGTRLSIL.

This chain links TRBV11-2 with TRBJ2-7; the match to TRBD1 covers 10 bases. This CDR3 is 14 amino acids long. Trimming removed 5 bases from V and 4 bases from J; junction bases left unmatched: 5. Germline V gene data show CDR1 as SGHAT and CDR2 as FQNNGV. The CDR3 sequence: CASSPGTGEYEQYF. The CDR3 DNA sequence: TGTGCCAGCAGCCCCGGGACAGGGGAGTACGAGCAGTACTTC.

J is TRBJ1-1 and V is TRBV10-3, with D possibly being TRBD1 (6 bases). The CDR3 has 15 amino acids. The V gene lost 6 bases and the J gene lost 3 bases, with 17 bases spanning the gap. Germline V CDR1 and CDR2: ENHRY, SYGVKD. The CDR3: CAISEQDTGHTEAFF. Written as DNA, the CDR3 is TGTGCCATCAGCGAACAGGACACAGGGCACACTGAAGCTTTCTTT.

V is TRBV30 and J is TRBJ2-2; no firm D call. Trimming shortened V by 2 bases and J by 5 bases, and 9 bases separated the two germline ends. The CDR3 covers 13 residues. Germline V gene sequence: CDR1 GTSNPN, CDR2 SVGIG (reference sequence). DNA of the CDR3: TGTGCCTGGAGTACCCTGGGGACCGGGGAGCTGTTTTTT. Translating it yields CAWSTLGTGELFF.

This sequence joins TRBV29-1 and TRBJ1-2, with D possibly being TRBD1 (6 bases). From germline, CDR1 is SQVTM and CDR2 ANQGSEA. This CDR3 has 13 amino acids. Between the trimmed V and J ends, which lost 3 bases and 4 bases, there was a span of 12 bases. The CDR3 protein is CSVEGAYFYGYTF. The CDR3 DNA is TGCAGCGTTGAGGGGGCTTATTTCTATGGCTACACCTTC.

The chain employs TRBV28 and TRBJ1-2; D not resolved. CDR1 and CDR2 (germline): MDHEN, SYDVKM. The CDR3 length is 12 residues. V shed 5 bases and J shed 4 bases, with 8 bases lying between them. The CDR3 reads CASSPYTYGYTF. The CDR3 DNA sequence: TGTGCCAGCAGTCCTTACACCTATGGCTACACCTTC.

The CDR3, as DNA: TGTGCCATCAGACGGGGAGAAGAGCAGTACTTC. This gives the protein CAIRRGEEQYF. This sequence joins TRBV10-3 and TRBJ2-7; D is possibly TRBD2 (5 bases). The CDR3 length is 11 residues. Germline CDR1 ENHRY, CDR2 SYGVKD. V lost 6 bases and J lost 7, with 10 bases in between.

This chain joins TRBV5-1 and TRBJ2-1, with 9 bases lining up with TRBD1. Germline V CDR1 and CDR2: SGHRS, YFSETQ. The junction had 12 bases not matched to a gene; V was cut back by 3 bases and J by 8 bases. The CDR3 length is 16 residues. The CDR3 sequence: CASSYVMGTGSDEQFF. DNA of the CDR3: TGCGCCAGCAGCTACGTCATGGGGACAGGGTCGGATGAGCAGTTCTTC.

V usage is TRBV11-2 and J usage is TRBJ2-7; no firm D call. Trimming took off 3 bases at V and 0 bases at J, with 12 bases between the two ends. This CDR3 has 15 amino acids. Germline V gives CDR1 SGHAT, CDR2 FQNNGV. The CDR3 sequence: CASSFPPRSSYEQYF. The CDR3 DNA reads TGTGCCAGCAGCTTTCCTCCGAGGAGCTCCTACGAGCAGTACTTC.

The CDR3 loop reads CASSQDWSGRGETQYF. Here the CDR3 DNA reads TGCGCCAGCAGCCAAGATTGGTCGGGGAGAGGGGAGACCCAGTACTTC. This rearrangement joins TRBV4-3 to TRBJ2-5; D may be TRBD2 (5 bases). This CDR3 comprises 16 residues. Trimming left V 0 bases short and J 5 bases short, with 16 bases between. The germline V gene has CDR1 LGHNA and CDR2 YSLEER.

Points on this clone: A much bigger clone sits one base away, suggesting this may be a read error. Other nucleotide sequences from this sample produce the same CDR3. V and J are TRBV5-6 and TRBJ2-7; D remains unclear. In germline, CDR1 is SGHDT, CDR2 YYEEEE. V lost 2 bases and J 3 bases, leaving 3 bases between the germline ends. CDR3 length: 11 residues. The CDR3 DNA follows: TGTGCCAGCAGCTTTGGCTACGAGCAGTACTTC. It specifies CASSFGYEQYF. The complete variable domain, with remaining parts taken from reference TRBV5-6 and TRBJ2-7, reads DAGVTQSPTHLIKTRGQQVTLRCSPKSGHDTVSWYQQALGQGPQFIFQYYEEEERQRGNFPDRFSGHQFPNYSSELNVNALLLGDSALYLCASSFGYEQYFGPGTRLTVT.

V gene TRBV9 combines with J gene TRBJ2-3; 8 bases map to TRBD1. This CDR3 region has 19 residues. Germline loops: CDR1 SGDLS, CDR2 YYNGEE. V lost 0 bases, J lost 0 bases, and 12 bases stayed unmatched. The CDR3 DNA reads as TGTGCCAGCAGCGTAGGTGGCAGGGGGCAAGGGTCTAGCACAGATACGCAGTATTTT. This translates into CASSVGGRGQGSSTDTQYF.

The genes are TRBV6-1 and TRBJ1-5; 12 nucleotides line up with TRBD1. CDR3 length: 15 amino acids. Looked up from germline, CDR1 is MNHNS and CDR2 is SASEGT. The ends lost 8 bases at V and 7 bases at J; junction bases unmatched: 9. CDR3 DNA sequence: TGTGCCAGCGACCGGGACAGGGGGCCTGGGCAGCCCCAGCATTTT. Translating gives CASDRDRGPGQPQHF.

This chain uses TRBV5-1 with TRBJ2-3; no definite D call. The CDR3 extends over 12 amino acids. CDR1 SGHRS and CDR2 YFSETQ come from the germline V gene. Trimming pared 2 bases from V and 6 bases from J, leaving 7 bases between. CDR3 coding DNA: TGCGCCAGCAGCTTCGCGAAGGATACGCAGTATTTT. Residues: CASSFAKDTQYF.

To note about this clone: Other DNA sequences in the same sample also yield this CDR3. CDR3 protein: CASSEGGTEAFF. CDR3 nucleotides: TGTGCCAGCAGCGAGGGGGGTACTGAAGCTTTCTTT. The V and J genes are TRBV6-5 and TRBJ1-1; tentative D call: TRBD1 (6 bases). There are 12 residues in the CDR3. V lost 6 bases to trimming and J lost 5 bases, with 10 bases between them. Germline values: CDR1 MNHEY, CDR2 SVGAGI.

CDR3 coding DNA: TGTGCCAGCAGTTTTTCACAGGGTAATGAAAAACTGTTTTTT. Its protein is CASSFSQGNEKLFF. V is TRBV28 and J is TRBJ1-4; maybe TRBD1 (6 bases). Trimming stripped 3 bases from V and 4 bases from J, with 9 bases between. The CDR3 covers 14 residues. Looked up from germline, CDR1 is MDHEN and CDR2 is SYDVKM.

The J gene is TRBJ2-7, the V gene TRBV11-2, with 9 bases aligning to TRBD2. Germline V gives CDR1 SGHAT, CDR2 FQNNGV. The length of the CDR3 is 15 residues. Trimming cost V 0 bases and J 7 bases; bases outside gene matches: 7. CDR3 loop: CASSLEAGGLGEQYF. Here the CDR3 DNA reads TGTGCCAGCAGCTTAGAGGCGGGAGGGCTGGGAGAGCAGTACTTC. Based on the CDR3 plus reference TRBV11-2 and TRBJ2-7, the full variable domain is EAGVAQSPRYKIIEKRQSVAFWCNPISGHATLYWYQQILGQGPKLLIQFQNNGVVDDSQLPKDRFSAERLKGVDSTLKIQPAKLEDSAVYLCASSLEAGGLGEQYFGPGTRLTVT.

This chain uses TRBV5-4 with TRBJ1-1, with D possibly being TRBD1 (5 bases). Trimming shortened V by 0 bases and J by 4 bases, and 10 bases separated the two germline ends. Germline lookup yields CDR1 SGHNT and CDR2 YYREEE (reference sequence). The CDR3 has 14 amino acids. DNA for the CDR3: TGTGCCAGCAGCTTGGAGCAGGGTAGCACTGAAGCTTTCTTT. Translation gives CASSLEQGSTEAFF.

The chain combines TRBV27 with TRBJ1-5; a weak D match, TRBD1 (5 bases). Germline V lookup: CDR1 MNHEY, CDR2 SMNVEV (reference sequence). Trimming pared 4 bases from V and 6 bases from J, leaving 25 bases between. The CDR3 sequence is 18 residues long. CDR3 DNA sequence: TGTGCCAGCAGTTCCCTCCCCGTTCCGGGCAGGGTAAGTCAGCCCCAGCATTTT. Its protein product is CASSSLPVPGRVSQPQHF.

The chain joins TRBV27 to TRBJ1-3; 8 nucleotides agree with TRBD1. The CDR3 is 13 amino acids. Germline CDR1 reads MNHEY; CDR2 reads SMNVEV (reference sequence). V shed 8 bases and J 2 bases; nucleotides not matched to a gene: 2. The CDR3 protein is CASRTGPGNTIYF. CDR3 nucleotide sequence: TGTGCCAGCCGGACAGGGCCTGGAAACACCATATATTTT.

As concerns this clone: The sample has other DNA sequences that encode this CDR3 too. The genes are TRBV5-6 and TRBJ1-6; 10 bases are shared with TRBD1. The germline gives CDR1 SGHDT, CDR2 YYEEEE. CDR3 length: 15 amino acids. V trimming: 0 bases; J trimming: 8 bases; junction bases outside the gene matches: 2. The CDR3 DNA reads as TGTGCCAGCAGCTTGGACGGGACAGGGGATTCACCCCTCCACTTT. It encodes CASSLDGTGDSPLHF.

This clone was found a few times. The chain combines TRBV9 with TRBJ2-1, with D possibly TRBD2 on 5 matching bases. The CDR3 has 13 residues. CDR1 and CDR2 (germline): SGDLS, YYNGEE. V was pared by 4 bases and J by 2 bases, with 7 bases between. The CDR3 here is CASSPGAYNEQFF. The CDR3 DNA follows: TGTGCCAGCAGCCCCGGGGCCTACAATGAGCAGTTCTTC. Variable domain in full (rest from reference TRBV9 and TRBJ2-1): DSGVTQTPKHLITATGQRVTLRCSPRSGDLSVYWYQQSLDQGLQFLIQYYNGEERAKGNILERFSAQQFPDLHSELNLSSLELGDSALYFCASSPGAYNEQFFGPGTRLTVL.

With respect to this clone: In the same sample, other DNA sequences code for this CDR3. V is TRBV4-1 and J is TRBJ2-7; the match to TRBD1 covers 10 bases. The ends lost 3 bases at V and 4 bases at J; junction bases unmatched: 6. The germline gives CDR1 MGHRA, CDR2 YSYEKL. CDR3 length: 15 residues. Here the CDR3 DNA reads TGCGCCAGCAGCCAGGCCGGGACAGGGGAGTACGAGCAGTACTTC. The encoded protein is CASSQAGTGEYEQYF.

The CDR3, as DNA: TGTGCCAGCAGTCCGCTAGCGGGAGCGGGAGAGACCCAGTACTTC. It specifies CASSPLAGAGETQYF. This chain uses TRBV6-5 with TRBJ2-5, with 10 bases that match TRBD2. This CDR3 is 15 amino acids long. Trimming removed 5 bases from V and 4 bases from J; junction bases left unmatched: 7. Germline lookup yields CDR1 MNHEY and CDR2 SVGAGI.

The rearrangement joins TRBV29-1 to TRBJ2-7, with D possibly called TRBD1 or TRBD2 (6 bases each). The CDR3 loop spans 13 amino acids. Trimming left V 1 base short and J 5 bases short, with 12 bases between. Germline CDR1 SQVTM, CDR2 ANQGSEA. This chain's CDR3 is CSVEGGTIHEQYF. CDR3 DNA sequence: TGCAGCGTTGAAGGCGGGACAATCCACGAGCAGTACTTC.